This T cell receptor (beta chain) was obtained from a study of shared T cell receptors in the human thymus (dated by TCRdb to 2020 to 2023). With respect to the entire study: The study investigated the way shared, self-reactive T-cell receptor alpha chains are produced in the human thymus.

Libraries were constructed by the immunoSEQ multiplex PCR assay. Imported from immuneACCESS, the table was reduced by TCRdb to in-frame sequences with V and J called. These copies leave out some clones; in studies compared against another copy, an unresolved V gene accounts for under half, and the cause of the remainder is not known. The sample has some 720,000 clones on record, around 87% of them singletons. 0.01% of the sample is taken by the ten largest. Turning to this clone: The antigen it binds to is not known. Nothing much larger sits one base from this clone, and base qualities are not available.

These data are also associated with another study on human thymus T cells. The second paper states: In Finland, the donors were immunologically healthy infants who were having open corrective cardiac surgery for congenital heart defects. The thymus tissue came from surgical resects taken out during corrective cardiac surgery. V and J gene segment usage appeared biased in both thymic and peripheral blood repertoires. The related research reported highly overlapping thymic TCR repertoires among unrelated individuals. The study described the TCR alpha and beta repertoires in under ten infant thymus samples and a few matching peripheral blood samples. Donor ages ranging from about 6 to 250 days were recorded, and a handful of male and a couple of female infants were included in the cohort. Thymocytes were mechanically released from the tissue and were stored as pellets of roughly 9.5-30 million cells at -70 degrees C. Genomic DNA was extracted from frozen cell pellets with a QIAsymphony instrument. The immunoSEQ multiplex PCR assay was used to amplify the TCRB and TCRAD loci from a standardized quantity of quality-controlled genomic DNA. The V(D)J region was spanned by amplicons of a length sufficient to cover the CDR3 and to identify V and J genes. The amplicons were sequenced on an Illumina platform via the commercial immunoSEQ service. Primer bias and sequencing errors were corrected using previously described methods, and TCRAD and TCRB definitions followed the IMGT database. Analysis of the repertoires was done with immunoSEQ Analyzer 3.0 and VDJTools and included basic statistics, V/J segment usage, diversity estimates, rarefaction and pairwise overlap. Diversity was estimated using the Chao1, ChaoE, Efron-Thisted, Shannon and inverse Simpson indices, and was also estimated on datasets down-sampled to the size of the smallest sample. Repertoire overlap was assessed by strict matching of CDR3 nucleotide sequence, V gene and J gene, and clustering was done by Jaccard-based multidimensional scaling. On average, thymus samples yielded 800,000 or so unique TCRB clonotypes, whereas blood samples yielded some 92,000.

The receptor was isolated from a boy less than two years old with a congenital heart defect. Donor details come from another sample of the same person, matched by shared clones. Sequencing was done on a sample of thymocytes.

The nucleotide sequence reads as follows: TGTGCCAGTAGCCCAGGATTGGGACAGGCCTACGAGCAGTACTTC. Its translation reads: CASSPGLGQAYEQYF. Rearrangement joined TRBV19 to TRBJ2-7, with 8 central nucleotides matching TRBD1. V is cut back by 6 bases and J by 2 bases, with 9 bases in the junction unmatched. CDR1 and CDR2, per the germline V gene (reference sequence), are LNHDA and SQIVND. The CDR3 holds 15 amino acids from the cysteine to the phenylalanine. This entry keeps only the CDR3 DNA: 45 bases, framed from base 1.